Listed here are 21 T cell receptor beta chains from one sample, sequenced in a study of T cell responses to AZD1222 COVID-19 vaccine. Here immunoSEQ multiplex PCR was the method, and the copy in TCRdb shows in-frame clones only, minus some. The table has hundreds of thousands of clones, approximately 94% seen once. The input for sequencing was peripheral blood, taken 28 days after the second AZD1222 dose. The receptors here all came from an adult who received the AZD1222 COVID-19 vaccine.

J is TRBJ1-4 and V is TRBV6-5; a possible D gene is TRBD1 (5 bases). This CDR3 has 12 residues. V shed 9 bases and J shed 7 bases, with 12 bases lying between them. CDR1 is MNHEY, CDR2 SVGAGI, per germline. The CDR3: CASHEGAEKLFF. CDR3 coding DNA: TGTGCCAGTCACGAAGGGGCTGAAAAACTGTTTTTT.

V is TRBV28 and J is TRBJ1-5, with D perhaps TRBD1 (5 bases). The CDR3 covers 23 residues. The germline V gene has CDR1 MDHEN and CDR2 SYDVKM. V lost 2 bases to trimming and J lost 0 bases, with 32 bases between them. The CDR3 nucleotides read TGTGCCAGCAGTTTAAAGCCGGGGGAATGGACACGTTCGGAGATCCTTAGCAATCAGCCCCAGCATTTT. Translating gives CASSLKPGEWTRSEILSNQPQHF.

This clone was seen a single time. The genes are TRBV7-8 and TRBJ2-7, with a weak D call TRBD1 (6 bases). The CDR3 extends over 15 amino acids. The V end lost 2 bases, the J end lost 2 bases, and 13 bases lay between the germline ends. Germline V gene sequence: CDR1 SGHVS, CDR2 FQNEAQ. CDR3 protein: CASSLLGTITYEQYF. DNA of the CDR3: TGTGCCAGCAGCTTATTAGGGACAATTACCTACGAGCAGTACTTC. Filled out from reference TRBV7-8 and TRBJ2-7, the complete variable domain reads GAGVSQSPRYKVAKRGQDVALRCDPISGHVSLFWYQQALGQGPEFLTYFQNEAQLDKSGLPSDRFFAERPEGSVSTLKIQRTQQEDSAVYLCASSLLGTITYEQYFGPGTRLTVT.

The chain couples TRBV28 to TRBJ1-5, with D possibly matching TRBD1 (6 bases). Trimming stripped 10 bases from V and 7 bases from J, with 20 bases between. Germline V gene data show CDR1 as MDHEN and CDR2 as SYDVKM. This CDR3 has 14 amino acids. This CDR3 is CATRGGGGAQPQHF. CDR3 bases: TGTGCCACGAGGGGGGGCGGCGGTGCGCAGCCCCAGCATTTT.

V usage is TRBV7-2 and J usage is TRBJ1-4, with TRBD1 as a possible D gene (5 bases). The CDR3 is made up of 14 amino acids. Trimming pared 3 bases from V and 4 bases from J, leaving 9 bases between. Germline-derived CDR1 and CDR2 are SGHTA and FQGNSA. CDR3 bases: TGTGCCAGCAGCTTTCGACAGAGTAATGAAAAACTGTTTTTT. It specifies CASSFRQSNEKLFF.

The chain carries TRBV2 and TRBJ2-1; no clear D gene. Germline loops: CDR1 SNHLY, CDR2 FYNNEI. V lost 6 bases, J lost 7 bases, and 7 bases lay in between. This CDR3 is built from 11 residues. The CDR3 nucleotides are TGTGCCAGCAGCCCGATAAATGAGCAGTTCTTC. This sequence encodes CASSPINEQFF.

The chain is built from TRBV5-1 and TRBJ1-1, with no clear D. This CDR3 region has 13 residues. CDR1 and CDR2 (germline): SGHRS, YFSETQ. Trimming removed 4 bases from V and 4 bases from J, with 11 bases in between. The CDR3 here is CASSPMGGTEAFF. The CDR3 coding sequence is TGCGCCAGCAGCCCTATGGGTGGCACTGAAGCTTTCTTT.

This CDR3 is CASSLLAAEQYF. The CDR3 DNA reads TGTGCCAGCAGCCTACTAGCGGCCGAGCAGTACTTC. This chain links TRBV28 with TRBJ2-7; 8 bases are shared with TRBD2. The V and J ends lost 6 bases and 6 bases, in that order; junction bases with no gene match: 4. Germline CDR1 MDHEN, CDR2 SYDVKM. This CDR3 is 12 amino acids long.

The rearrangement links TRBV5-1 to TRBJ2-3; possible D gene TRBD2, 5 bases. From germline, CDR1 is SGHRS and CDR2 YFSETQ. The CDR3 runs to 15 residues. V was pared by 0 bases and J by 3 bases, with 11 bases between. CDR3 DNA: TGCGCCAGCAGCTTGGGGTCTAGCCATACAGATACGCAGTATTTT. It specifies CASSLGSSHTDTQYF. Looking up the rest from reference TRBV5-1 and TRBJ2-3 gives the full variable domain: KAGVTQTPRYLIKTRGQQVTLSCSPISGHRSVSWYQQTPGQGLQFLFEYFSETQRNKGNFPGRFSGRQFSNSRSEMNVSTLELGDSALYLCASSLGSSHTDTQYFGPGTRLTVL.

CDR3 coding DNA: TGTGCCAGCAGCGGACCGGGACCGACCTCCTACGAGCAGTACTTC. This encodes CASSGPGPTSYEQYF. The chain has TRBV14 and TRBJ2-7, with D perhaps assigned TRBD1 or TRBD2 (5 bases each). The length of the CDR3 is 15 residues. CDR1 is SGHDN, CDR2 FVKESK, per germline. Between the trimmed V and J ends, which lost 5 bases and 0 bases, there was a span of 14 bases.

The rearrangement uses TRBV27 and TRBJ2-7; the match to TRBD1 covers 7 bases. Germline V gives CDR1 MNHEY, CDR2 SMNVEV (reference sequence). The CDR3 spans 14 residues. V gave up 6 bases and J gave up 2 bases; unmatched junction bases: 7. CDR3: CASSPRDSTYEQYF. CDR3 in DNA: TGTGCCAGCAGCCCAAGGGACAGTACCTACGAGCAGTACTTC.

The CDR3 DNA is TGTGCCAGCACTGGCAGTATTAATGAAAAACTGTTTTTT. Translation gives CASTGSINEKLFF. This rearrangement joins TRBV2 to TRBJ1-4; D uncertain. Germline CDR1 SNHLY, CDR2 FYNNEI. Trimming pared 7 bases from V and 4 bases from J, leaving 10 bases between. This CDR3 spans 13 amino acids.

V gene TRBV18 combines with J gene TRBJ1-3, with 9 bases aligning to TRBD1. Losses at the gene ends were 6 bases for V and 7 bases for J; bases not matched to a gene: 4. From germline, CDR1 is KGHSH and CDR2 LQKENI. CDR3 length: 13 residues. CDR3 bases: TGTGCCAGCTCCCAACAGGGGGCGAACACCATATATTTT. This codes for CASSQQGANTIYF.

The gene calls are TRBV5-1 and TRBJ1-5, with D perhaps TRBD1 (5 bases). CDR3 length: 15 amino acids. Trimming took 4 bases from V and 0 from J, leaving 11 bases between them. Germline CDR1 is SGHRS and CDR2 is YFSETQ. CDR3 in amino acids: CASSLTDSSNQPQHF. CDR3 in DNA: TGCGCCAGCAGCCTTACCGACAGTAGCAATCAGCCCCAGCATTTT.

CDR3 loop: CASSSSGGSRAGELFF. The CDR3 region has the DNA TGTGCCAGCAGCTCCTCGGGGGGGAGTCGGGCCGGGGAGCTGTTTTTT. J is TRBJ2-2 and V is TRBV5-6, with 8 bases aligning to TRBD2. Germline values: CDR1 SGHDT, CDR2 YYEEEE. The V segment lost 3 bases and the J segment 6 bases; nucleotides outside the gene matches: 10. The CDR3 is 16 amino acids.

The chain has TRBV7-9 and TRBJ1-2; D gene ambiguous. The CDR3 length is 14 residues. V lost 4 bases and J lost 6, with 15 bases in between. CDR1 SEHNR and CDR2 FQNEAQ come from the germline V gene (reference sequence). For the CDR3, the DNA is TGTGCCAGCAGCTCCCAAGGGTATGCAAATGGCTACACCTTC. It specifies CASSSQGYANGYTF.

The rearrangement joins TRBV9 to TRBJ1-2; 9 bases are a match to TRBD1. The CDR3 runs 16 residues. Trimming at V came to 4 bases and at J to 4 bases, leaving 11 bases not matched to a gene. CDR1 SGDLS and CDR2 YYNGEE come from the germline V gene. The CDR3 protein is CASSPNPGQGGYGYTF. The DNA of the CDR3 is TGTGCCAGCAGCCCCAATCCGGGACAGGGTGGCTATGGCTACACCTTC. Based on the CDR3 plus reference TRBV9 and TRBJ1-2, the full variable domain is DSGVTQTPKHLITATGQRVTLRCSPRSGDLSVYWYQQSLDQGLQFLIQYYNGEERAKGNILERFSAQQFPDLHSELNLSSLELGDSALYFCASSPNPGQGGYGYTFGSGTRLTVV.

This CDR3 reads CASRPGGAGETQYF. CDR3 DNA: TGTGCCAGCAGACCCGGGGGGGCCGGGGAGACCCAGTACTTC. The V call is TRBV6-5, the J call TRBJ2-5, with 8 bases lining up with TRBD2. The germline gives CDR1 MNHEY, CDR2 SVGAGI. The CDR3 is 14 residues long. V was pared by 6 bases and J by 5 bases, with 8 bases of the junction left unmatched.

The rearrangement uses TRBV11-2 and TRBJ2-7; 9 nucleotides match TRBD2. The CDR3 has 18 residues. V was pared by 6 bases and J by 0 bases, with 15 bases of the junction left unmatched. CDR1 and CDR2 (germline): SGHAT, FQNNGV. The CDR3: CASRSRGSGSFSSYEQYF. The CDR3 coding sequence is TGTGCCAGCAGATCCCGCGGTAGCGGGAGCTTTAGCTCCTACGAGCAGTACTTC.

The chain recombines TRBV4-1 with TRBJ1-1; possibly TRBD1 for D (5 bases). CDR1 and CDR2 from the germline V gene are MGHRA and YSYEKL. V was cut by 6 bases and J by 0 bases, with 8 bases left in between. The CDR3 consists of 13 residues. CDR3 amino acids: CASSRGVNTEAFF. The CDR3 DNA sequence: TGCGCCAGCAGTCGGGGGGTGAACACTGAAGCTTTCTTT.

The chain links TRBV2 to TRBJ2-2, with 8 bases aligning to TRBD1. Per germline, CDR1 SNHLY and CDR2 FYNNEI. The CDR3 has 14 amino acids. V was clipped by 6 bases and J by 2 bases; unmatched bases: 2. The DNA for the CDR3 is TGTGCCAGCAGGGGGACAGGCAACACCGGGGAGCTGTTTTTT. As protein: CASRGTGNTGELFF.